This paragraph covers one T cell receptor (beta chain) sequence. Its antigen remains unidentified. Germline V gene data show CDR1 as MNHEY and CDR2 as SVGAGI. CDR3 length: 13 amino acids. V shed 6 bases and J 6 bases; nucleotides not matched to a gene: 4. TCRdb's copy holds only in-frame clones and misses some; the assay was immunoSEQ multiplex PCR. The data contain about 56,000 clones, around 86% of them singletons. The time point is: week 47, end of study. It was 300 ug of mutant IDH1 20-mer peptide that made up each vaccine dose, given with topical imiquimod. The sample belongs to a study of a mutant IDH1 vaccine in newly diagnosed glioma. Looking at the study overall: Beforehand, treatment had been radiotherapy, temozolomide, or both; the majority received both. Study-wide results and limits: Pseudoprogression seemed unrelated to changes in top peripheral T cell clonotypes.

The source of this sequence is a woman between 45 and 60 years old with glioma. The chain couples TRBV6-5 to TRBJ2-1; 8 bases align to TRBD1. The sequences come from PBMCs, collected from a glioma patient whose treatment included an IDH1 peptide vaccine. The CDR3 is CASRPGQGNEQFF. The CDR3 DNA reads as TGTGCCAGCAGACCCGGACAGGGCAATGAGCAGTTCTTC.